This is a list of T cell receptor beta chains from one sample in a study of shared clonotypes between healthy human individuals. Libraries were prepared by immunoSEQ multiplex PCR; TCRdb keeps only in-frame clonotypes and omits some of them. In the table there are 950,000 to 1,100,000 clones, about 70% of which are singletons. The sample comprised memory CD4+ T cells sorted from blood. Every receptor here comes from a man younger than 35 in good health. Each CDR3 is given with its conserved first and last residue.

v_gene | len | CDR3aa
TRBV6-6 | 12 | CASTGYSYEQYF
TRBV5-1 | 13 | CASSGTWQETQYF
TRBV27 | 14 | CASSSTKTPWALHF
TRBV4-2 | 16 | CASSQVGVSKGNTIYF
TRBV6-1 | 13 | CASRQGGTGELFF
TRBV9 | 16 | CASSARQGASNQPQHF
TRBV11-3 | 13 | CASSLGMTETQYF
TRBV6-5 | 15 | CASSSLGAHTGELFF
TRBV5-1 | 14 | CASSFYGQEDTQYF
TRBV12-5 | 14 | CASGLGPDRREQYF
TRBV18 | 14 | CASSRDRAEETQYF
TRBV7-8 | 12 | CASSGAGETQYF
TRBV11-3 | 15 | CASSLDTGKGDTQYF
TRBV10-3 | 14 | CAISESGQPTEAFF
TRBV11-2 | 15 | CASSLESSGSYEQYF
TRBV7-2 | 17 | CASSFRDSRSSGNTIYF
TRBV10-1 | 13 | CASIPSGSLTQYF
TRBV5-1 | 13 | CASSLDRGNIQYF
TRBV5-1 | 15 | CASSQALNSGNTIYF
TRBV30 | 13 | CAWSGQGGQPQHF
TRBV14 | 15 | CASSLRTGITYEQYF
TRBV7-2 | 12 | CASSLTVYEQYF
TRBV7-2 | 16 | CASSLGGTGGSYEQYF
TRBV5-1 | 16 | CASSLEAGGDPGELFF
TRBV7-9 | 13 | CASSLTGANVLTF
TRBV7-2 | 13 | CASSLRVTYEQYF
TRBV30 | 14 | CAWSVLSGAGEAFF
TRBV2 | 16 | CASSGSSSFRANVLTF
TRBV7-3 | 15 | CASSPLDSLRDTQYF
TRBV25-1 | 15 | CASSESGTGNHGYTF
TRBV5-1 | 14 | CASSNRQGSETQYF
TRBV7-9 | 15 | CASSSFLDTPDTQYF
TRBV6-5 | 14 | CASRPLANTGELFF
TRBV6-6 | 15 | CASSTGDRGRNTIYF
TRBV7-6 | 14 | CASSTNQGPGELFF
TRBV6-1 | 15 | CASSLQGARGNEQFF
TRBV7-3 | 13 | CASRVSGANVLTF
TRBV11-2 | 15 | CASSLDGLVEETQYF